The 27 T cell receptor beta chains given below trace back to one sample, sequenced in a study of blood T cell repertoires in COVID-19. Some clones are missing from TCRdb's copy, which holds only in-frame ones; the method was immunoSEQ multiplex PCR. The sample carries about 300,000 clones, about 89% recorded once. Material: peripheral blood. These receptor sequences come from a man aged 18 to 30 who had recovered from COVID-19.

The chain employs TRBV6-2 or TRBV6-3 and TRBJ2-1, with TRBD2 matching over 9 bases. Germline V gene data show CDR1 as MNHEY and CDR2 as SVGEGT. This CDR3 has 17 amino acids. V was clipped by 0 bases and J by 4 bases; unmatched bases: 7. The CDR3: CASSYSPAGGIYNEQFF. CDR3 DNA: TGTGCCAGCAGTTACTCTCCCGCGGGGGGGATATACAATGAGCAGTTCTTC.

The chain combines TRBV11-1 with TRBJ2-7, with TRBD2 matching over 10 bases. Germline V gene lookup returns CDR1 SGHAT and CDR2 FQDESV (reference sequence). The CDR3 extends over 16 amino acids. The trim removed 5 bases at V and 0 bases at J, leaving 7 bases unmatched. The CDR3 DNA is TGTGCCAGCAGCCCCCTAACTAGCGGGATCTCCTACGAGCAGTACTTC. It yields the protein CASSPLTSGISYEQYF.

The genes are TRBV7-9 and TRBJ1-2, with D unclear. Germline CDR1 reads SEHNR; CDR2 reads FQNEAQ (reference sequence). Trimming stripped 5 bases from V and 4 bases from J, with 11 bases between. The CDR3 is 13 amino acids. The CDR3 protein is CASSAHPSYGYTF. CDR3 bases: TGTGCCAGCAGCGCCCACCCCAGCTATGGCTACACCTTC.

This chain joins TRBV4-1 and TRBJ1-1, with D perhaps matching TRBD1 (6 bases). The CDR3 loop spans 13 amino acids. Trimming took off 5 bases at V and 7 bases at J, with 14 bases between the two ends. Per the germline V gene, CDR1 is MGHRA and CDR2 is YSYEKL. CDR3 region: CASSWEGGFEAFF. The CDR3 coding sequence is TGCGCCAGCAGCTGGGAAGGGGGATTTGAAGCTTTCTTT.

V usage is TRBV30 and J usage is TRBJ2-3; 7 bases agree with TRBD1. V gave up 8 bases and J gave up 5 bases; unmatched junction bases: 7. CDR1 is GTSNPN and CDR2 is SVGIG in the germline V gene (reference sequence). The CDR3 has 12 residues. CDR3 residues: CASTGVKDTQYF. In nucleotides, the CDR3 is TGTGCCAGTACAGGGGTGAAAGATACGCAGTATTTT.

The chain recombines TRBV27 with TRBJ1-1; TRBD1 might be the D (6 bases). Germline values: CDR1 MNHEY, CDR2 SMNVEV (reference sequence). The CDR3 totals 12 residues. V was cut by 9 bases and J by 3 bases, with 11 bases left in between. This CDR3 is CASRGGDTEAFF. CDR3 bases: TGTGCCAGTAGAGGGGGGGACACTGAAGCTTTCTTT.

As for this clone: This sample includes further DNA sequences coding for the same CDR3. The V and J genes are TRBV5-1 and TRBJ1-1; D perhaps matches TRBD1 (5 bases). V lost 0 bases and J 1 base, leaving 7 bases between the germline ends. This CDR3 has 14 amino acids. CDR1 is SGHRS, CDR2 YFSETQ, per germline. The DNA for the CDR3 is TGCGCCAGCAGCTTGGTTACAGGGAACACTGAAGCTTTCTTT. It yields the protein CASSLVTGNTEAFF.

The rearrangement uses TRBV7-9 and TRBJ1-2, with a weak D call TRBD1 (6 bases). Deletions cut 3 bases from V and 4 bases from J, with 21 bases between. The CDR3 runs to 17 residues. CDR1 and CDR2 from the germline V gene are SEHNR and FQNEAQ (reference sequence). The chain's CDR3 is CASSFTGNPGTGYGYTF. The CDR3 DNA sequence: TGTGCCAGCAGCTTTACAGGGAACCCAGGCACCGGCTATGGCTACACCTTC.

The chain joins TRBV28 to TRBJ1-2; D might be TRBD1 (5 bases). This CDR3 spans 15 amino acids. V lost 0 bases and J lost 3, with 11 bases in between. The germline gives CDR1 MDHEN, CDR2 SYDVKM. The CDR3 DNA follows: TGTGCCAGCAGTTTATGGGACAATGAGGACTATGGCTACACCTTC. Residues: CASSLWDNEDYGYTF.

J is TRBJ2-1 and V is TRBV6-6; D remains unclear. Germline V gene sequence: CDR1 MNHNY, CDR2 SVGAGI (reference sequence). The V end was cut by 2 bases, the J end by 6 bases, with 14 bases between. The CDR3 sequence is 15 residues long. For the CDR3, the DNA is TGTGCCAGCAGTTACATATCTTCACCCGGCAATGAGCAGTTCTTC. The encoded protein is CASSYISSPGNEQFF.

The chain uses TRBV19 and TRBJ2-7; D unresolved. The CDR3 runs 13 residues. The germline V gene encodes CDR1 LNHDA and CDR2 SQIVND (reference sequence). V dropped 3 bases and J dropped 0 bases, with 6 bases sitting between them. Written as DNA, the CDR3 is TGTGCCAGTAGTATTGAGAGCTCCTACGAGCAGTACTTC. This gives the protein CASSIESSYEQYF.

The chain couples TRBV10-3 to TRBJ1-1, with 7 bases aligning to TRBD1. J lost 6 bases, V lost 3 bases, and 16 bases had no gene match. The germline V gene has CDR1 ENHRY and CDR2 SYGVKD. There are 17 residues in the CDR3. The chain's CDR3 is CAISDYAPTGWEAEAFF. The CDR3 nucleotides are TGTGCCATCAGTGATTACGCCCCGACAGGGTGGGAAGCTGAAGCTTTCTTT.

The chain uses TRBV6-1 and TRBJ1-2; 9 bases agree with TRBD1. Looked up from germline, CDR1 is MNHNS and CDR2 is SASEGT. Trimming took 2 bases from V and 7 from J; bases not matched to a gene: 5. There are 14 residues in the CDR3. DNA of the CDR3: TGTGCCAGCAGTGAAACAGGGGGCTTGAGTGGCTACACCTTC. Translation: CASSETGGLSGYTF.

This chain's CDR3 is CASSPYLAGVLGSYEQYF. CDR3 nucleotides: TGTGCCAGTAGTCCCTACCTCGCAGGGGTACTAGGATCGTACGAGCAGTACTTC. The rearrangement uses TRBV19 and TRBJ2-7; the D gene is possibly TRBD1 (6 bases). Trimming shortened V by 5 bases and J by 4 bases, and 27 bases separated the two germline ends. The CDR3 spans 18 residues. CDR1 and CDR2 (germline): LNHDA, SQIVND (reference sequence). Together with reference TRBV19 and TRBJ2-7, the CDR3 gives the full variable domain: DGGITQSPKYLFRKEGQNVTLSCEQNLNHDAMYWYRQDPGQGLRLIYYSQIVNDFQKGDIAEGYSVSREKKESFPLTVTSAQKNPTAFYLCASSPYLAGVLGSYEQYFGPGTRLTVT.

V is TRBV19 and J is TRBJ2-1; tentative D call: TRBD1 (6 bases). The germline V gene has CDR1 LNHDA and CDR2 SQIVND (reference sequence). The V end was cut by 1 base, the J end by 0 bases, with 10 bases between. The CDR3 is 16 amino acids. In nucleotides, the CDR3 is TGTGCCAGTAGTATAGGTGGCAGGGGCTCCTACAATGAGCAGTTCTTC. Translation: CASSIGGRGSYNEQFF.

The chain has TRBV5-6 and TRBJ2-5; 9 bases fit TRBD2. After removal of 0 bases from V and 2 bases from J, the junction contained 2 bases not matched to a gene. CDR1 is SGHDT and CDR2 is YYEEEE in the germline V gene. This CDR3 comprises 15 residues. CDR3 sequence (DNA): TGTGCCAGCAGCTTGGGACTAGCGGTTCAAGAGACCCAGTACTTC. It translates to CASSLGLAVQETQYF.

This rearrangement joins TRBV5-4 to TRBJ1-1, with 8 bases that match TRBD1. Germline loops: CDR1 SGHNT, CDR2 YYREEE (reference sequence). V lost 4 bases and J lost 4; bases outside the gene matches: 9. The CDR3 loop spans 15 amino acids. In DNA form, the CDR3 reads TGTGCCAGCAGCGGCGCCGGACAGGGTATCACTGAAGCTTTCTTT. Encoded protein: CASSGAGQGITEAFF.

This clone was seen a few times. The J gene is TRBJ2-1, the V gene TRBV11-1; 7 bases map to TRBD2. The V gene's germline CDR1 is SGHAT and CDR2 FQDESV (reference sequence). The CDR3 has 14 residues. Trimming cost V 6 bases and J 7 bases; bases outside gene matches: 9. This CDR3 is CASSPGGIGNEQFF. CDR3 nucleotide sequence: TGTGCCAGCAGTCCCGGGGGGATCGGTAATGAGCAGTTCTTC.

The chain uses TRBV5-1 and TRBJ1-2, with TRBD1 identical over 8 bases. This CDR3 spans 17 amino acids. The germline V gene encodes CDR1 SGHRS and CDR2 YFSETQ. Trimming at V came to 0 bases and at J to 2 bases, leaving 9 bases not matched to a gene. CDR3 sequence: CASSLALWTGRNYGYTF. The CDR3 DNA sequence: TGCGCCAGCAGCTTGGCCCTTTGGACAGGGAGGAACTATGGCTACACCTTC.

The chain has TRBV24-1 and TRBJ2-1, with 7 bases fitting TRBD2. Germline V gives CDR1 KGHDR, CDR2 SFDVKD. V was pared by 3 bases and J by 8 bases, with 9 bases of the junction left unmatched. The CDR3 sequence is 15 residues long. The CDR3 nucleotides are TGTGCCACCAGTGATAATGGGGAGGGTACGGATGAGCAGTTCTTC. Its translation: CATSDNGEGTDEQFF.

Concerning this clone itself: Other DNA sequences in this sample translate to the same CDR3. The chain employs TRBV7-8 and TRBJ1-5; D remains ambiguous. V lost 0 bases and J 4 bases, leaving 13 bases between the germline ends. The germline CDR1 and CDR2 sequences are SGHVS and FQNEAQ. The CDR3 has 16 residues. In DNA, the CDR3 is TGTGCCAGCAGCTTAGCTTGGAGGCAGGATAATCAGCCCCAGCATTTT. Translation: CASSLAWRQDNQPQHF.

V is TRBV18 and J is TRBJ2-7; 8 nucleotides match TRBD2. The V gene's germline CDR1 is KGHSH and CDR2 LQKENI. This CDR3 is 16 amino acids long. The junction had 10 bases not matched to a gene; V was cut back by 3 bases and J by 3 bases. CDR3 amino acids: CASSPPPIAGIYEQYF. In DNA form, the CDR3 reads TGTGCCAGCTCACCCCCGCCAATAGCGGGGATCTACGAGCAGTACTTC.

The chain has TRBV5-4 and TRBJ1-1, with no clear D. V lost 1 base to trimming and J lost 8 bases, with 12 bases between them. CDR1 and CDR2 from the germline V gene are SGHNT and YYREEE (reference sequence). This CDR3 contains 13 residues. The CDR3 DNA reads TGTGCCAGCAGCTTGCAGGATGGTGGAGAAGCTTTCTTT. Translating it yields CASSLQDGGEAFF.

The V and J genes are TRBV30 and TRBJ2-7; 7 bases match TRBD2. There are 14 residues in the CDR3. CDR1 and CDR2 from the germline V gene are GTSNPN and SVGIG (reference sequence). J was trimmed by 1 base and V by 1 base; bases with no gene match: 4. The CDR3 is CAWSAGGLSYEQYF. In nucleotides, the CDR3 is TGTGCCTGGAGTGCGGGAGGACTTTCCTACGAGCAGTACTTC.

This clone has a single count. The chain carries TRBV3-1 (or the pseudogene TRBV3-2) and TRBJ2-7, with TRBD2 matching over 8 bases. V was clipped by 1 base and J by 3 bases; unmatched bases: 5. The germline CDR1 and CDR2 sequences are LGHDT and YNNKEL (reference sequence). The CDR3 is made up of 15 amino acids. The CDR3 reads CASSQGLALNYEQYF. CDR3 sequence (DNA): TGTGCCAGCAGCCAAGGACTAGCGCTAAACTACGAGCAGTACTTC.

This rearrangement joins TRBV6-5 to TRBJ2-1; 7 bases fit TRBD2. Germline CDR1 MNHEY, CDR2 SVGAGI. J gave up 1 base and V 6 bases, and 6 bases lay outside the gene matches. The CDR3 is made up of 15 amino acids. This chain's CDR3 is CASSSQGGSYNEQFF. The CDR3, as DNA: TGTGCCAGCAGCTCTCAGGGAGGGTCCTACAATGAGCAGTTCTTC.

The chain uses TRBV9 and TRBJ2-3, with TRBD2 matching over 7 bases. The length of the CDR3 is 20 residues. Germline V gene data show CDR1 as SGDLS and CDR2 as YYNGEE. V shed 0 bases and J 5 bases; nucleotides not matched to a gene: 21. In DNA form, the CDR3 reads TGTGCCAGCAGCGTAGTTGGGACCCACGATGGGGGGGTGGTACAAGATACGCAGTATTTT. As protein: CASSVVGTHDGGVVQDTQYF.